This TCR beta chain was found in a study of blood T cell repertoires in COVID-19 (dated by TCRdb to about 2020). In the study overall: Samples covering the acute and convalescent phases of COVID-19 were provided by collaborators in the United States, Italy and Spain. The prospective study material was composed of cDNA or gDNA derived from T cells, B-cell-depleted T cells, or PBMCs. Deeply sampled blood TCRbeta repertoires from subjects exposed to, actively infected with, or recovered from COVID-19 were included in the dataset. The repertoires were released in a freely available public database intended as a resource for research on the immune response to SARS-CoV-2. The samples were drawn from the first 160 participants of the ongoing ImmuneRACE study and from roughly 1,300 subjects provided by 6 global collaborators. Nearly every sample came with metadata listing a de-identified subject ID, COVID-19 status, age in years and sex. HLA class I and class II types, where available, came from metadata supplied by the sample provider rather than from assay-based typing.

Participants in the prospective study were aged roughly 18 to 90 years, lived in over 20 United States geographic areas, and enrolled through a virtual design. In the prospective study, cohorts were assigned on the basis of participant-reported clinical history obtained from a screening survey and a study questionnaire. Each participant in the prospective study had whole blood, serum and a nasopharyngeal or oropharyngeal swab collected by mobile phlebotomists. Prospective study participants could optionally give additional blood draws and questionnaires over an approximately two-month period. Prospective study blood samples were shipped either frozen or at room temperature before DNA extraction. The immunoSEQ Assay, a bias-controlled multiplex PCR, was used to amplify TCRbeta CDR3 regions from genomic DNA. The published analysis was carried out like this. The number of nucleated cells in each sample was estimated from the amplification of reference gene primers within the assay. Sequence reads were collapsed and filtered to measure the absolute abundance of every unique TCRbeta CDR3 rearrangement. For each sample, productive Simpson clonality was calculated as the square root of Simpson's diversity index across productive rearrangements. The table was pulled from immuneACCESS by TCRdb, which kept in-frame rearrangements only. Such tables lose some clones; where checked, under half of the loss comes from unresolved V genes, and the rest has no known cause. V and J calls and clone size are those listed in that table; D and trimming were worked out from the DNA. Recorded for this sample are 200,000 to 250,000 clones; roughly 88% of them occurred a single time. The biggest ten clones account for roughly 3.4% of the sample.

From the cysteine up to the phenylalanine, the CDR3 has a length of 14 residues. Only CDR3 DNA remains: 42 bases, in frame from the first base. CDR1 SGHKS and CDR2 YYEKEE were looked up in the germline V gene (reference sequence). V and J lose 4 bases and 4 bases, and a span of 14 bases separates them. Broad study findings and their caveats: The quantity of clinical and demographic metadata differed by source and by participant and was supplied without curation.

Regarding this clone: Its antigen is unknown. Base qualities are not provided; no much larger clone lies one nucleotide away.

The sequence derives from a middle-aged woman with acute COVID-19. Sequencing input: PBMCs or T cells enriched from blood (not recorded which). The chain is assembled from TRBV5-5 and TRBJ1-2; the D gene is unclear. The nucleotide sequence reads as follows: TGTGCCAGCAGCCGGGAAGGGAGTGCCTATGGCTACACCTTC. Its translation reads: CASSREGSAYGYTF.